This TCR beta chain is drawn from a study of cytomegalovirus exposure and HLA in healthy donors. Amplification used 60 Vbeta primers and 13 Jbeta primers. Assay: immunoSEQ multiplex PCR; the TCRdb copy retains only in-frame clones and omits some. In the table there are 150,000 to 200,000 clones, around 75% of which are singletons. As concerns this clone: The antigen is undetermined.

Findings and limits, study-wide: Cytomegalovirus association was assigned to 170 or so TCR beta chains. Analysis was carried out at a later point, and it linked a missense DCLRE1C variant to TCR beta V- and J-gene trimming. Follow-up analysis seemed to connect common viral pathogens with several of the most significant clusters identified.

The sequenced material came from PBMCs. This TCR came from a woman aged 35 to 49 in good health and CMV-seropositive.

In DNA form, the CDR3 reads TGTGCCAGCAGCTTAAGGGGGGGGGACTCCACTTACGAGCAGTACTTC. It translates to CASSLRGGDSTYEQYF. The gene calls are TRBV7-3 and TRBJ2-7; 7 bases align to TRBD2. Germline assignment: CDR1 SGHTA and CDR2 FQGTGA. The CDR3 runs to 16 residues. V was pared by 1 base and J by 4 bases, with 10 bases of the junction left unmatched.